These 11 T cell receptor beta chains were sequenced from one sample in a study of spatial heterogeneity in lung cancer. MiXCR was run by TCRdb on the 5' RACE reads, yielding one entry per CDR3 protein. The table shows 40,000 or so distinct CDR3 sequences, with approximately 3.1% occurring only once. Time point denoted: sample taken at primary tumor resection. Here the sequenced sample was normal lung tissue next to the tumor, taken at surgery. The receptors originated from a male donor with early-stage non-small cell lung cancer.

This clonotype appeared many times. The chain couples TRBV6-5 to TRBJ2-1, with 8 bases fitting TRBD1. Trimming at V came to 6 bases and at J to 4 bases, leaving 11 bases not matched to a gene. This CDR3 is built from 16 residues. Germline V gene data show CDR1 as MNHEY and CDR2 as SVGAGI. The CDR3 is CASRLTGGSNYNEQFF. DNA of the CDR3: TGTGCCAGCAGACTCACAGGGGGTTCTAATTACAATGAGCAGTTCTTC.

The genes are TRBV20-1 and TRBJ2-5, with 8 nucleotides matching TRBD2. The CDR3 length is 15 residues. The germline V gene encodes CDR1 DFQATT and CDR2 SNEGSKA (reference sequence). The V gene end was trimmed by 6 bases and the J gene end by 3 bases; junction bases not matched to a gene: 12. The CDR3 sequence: CSAVPFSGTEETQYF. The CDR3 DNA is TGCAGTGCCGTCCCTTTTAGCGGGACCGAAGAGACCCAGTACTTC.

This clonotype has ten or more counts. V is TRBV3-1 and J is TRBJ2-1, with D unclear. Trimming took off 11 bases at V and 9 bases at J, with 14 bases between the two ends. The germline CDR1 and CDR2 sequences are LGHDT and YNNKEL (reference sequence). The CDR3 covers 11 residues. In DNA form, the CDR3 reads TGTGCCGCCTCTATGGGCAGTGAGCAGTTCTTC. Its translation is CAASMGSEQFF.

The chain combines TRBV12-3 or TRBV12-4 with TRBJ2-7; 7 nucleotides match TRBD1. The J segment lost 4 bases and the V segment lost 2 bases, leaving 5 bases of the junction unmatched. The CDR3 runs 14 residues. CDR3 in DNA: TGTGCCAGCAGTTTATCGTCGGGACAGTACGAGCAGTACTTC. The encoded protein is CASSLSSGQYEQYF.

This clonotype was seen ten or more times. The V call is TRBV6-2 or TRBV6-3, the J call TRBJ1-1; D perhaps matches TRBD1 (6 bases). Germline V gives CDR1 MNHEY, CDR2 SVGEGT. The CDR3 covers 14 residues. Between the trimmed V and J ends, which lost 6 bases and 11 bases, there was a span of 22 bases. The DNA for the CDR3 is TGTGCCAGCAGGTCTCTCGGACAGAGCGAAGGGGCTTTCTTT. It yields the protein CASRSLGQSEGAFF.

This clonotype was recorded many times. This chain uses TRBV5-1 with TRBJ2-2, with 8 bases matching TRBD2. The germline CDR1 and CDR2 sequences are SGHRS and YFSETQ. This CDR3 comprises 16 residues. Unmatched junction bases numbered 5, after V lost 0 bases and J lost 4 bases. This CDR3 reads CASSLGPSGFTGELFF. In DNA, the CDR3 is TGCGCCAGCAGCTTGGGCCCTAGCGGGTTCACCGGGGAGCTGTTTTTT.

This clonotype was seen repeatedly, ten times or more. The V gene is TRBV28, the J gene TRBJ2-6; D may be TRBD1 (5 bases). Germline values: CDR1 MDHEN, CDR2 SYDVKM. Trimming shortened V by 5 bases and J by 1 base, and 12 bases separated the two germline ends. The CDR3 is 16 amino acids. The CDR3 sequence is CASSSLDSSGANVLTF. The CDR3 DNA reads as TGTGCCAGCAGTAGTCTTGACAGTTCTGGGGCCAACGTCCTGACTTTC.

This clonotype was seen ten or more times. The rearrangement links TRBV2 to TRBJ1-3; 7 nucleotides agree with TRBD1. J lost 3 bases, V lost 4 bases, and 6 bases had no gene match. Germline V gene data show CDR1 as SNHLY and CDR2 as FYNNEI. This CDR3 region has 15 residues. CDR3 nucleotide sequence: TGTGCCAGCAGTGGGGACAGACTGATTGGAAACACCATATATTTT. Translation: CASSGDRLIGNTIYF.

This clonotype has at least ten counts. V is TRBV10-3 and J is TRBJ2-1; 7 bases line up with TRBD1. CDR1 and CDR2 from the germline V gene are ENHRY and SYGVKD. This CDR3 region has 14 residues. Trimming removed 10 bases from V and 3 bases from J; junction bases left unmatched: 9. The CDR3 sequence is CATDTGTDYNEQFF. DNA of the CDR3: TGTGCCACCGATACCGGGACAGACTACAATGAGCAGTTCTTC.

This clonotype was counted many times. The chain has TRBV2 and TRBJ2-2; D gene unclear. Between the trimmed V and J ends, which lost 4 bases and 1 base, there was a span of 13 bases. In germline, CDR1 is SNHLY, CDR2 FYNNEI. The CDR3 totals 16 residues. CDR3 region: CASSAQTIGNTGELFF. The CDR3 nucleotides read TGTGCCAGCAGTGCCCAGACAATCGGGAACACCGGGGAGCTGTTTTTT.

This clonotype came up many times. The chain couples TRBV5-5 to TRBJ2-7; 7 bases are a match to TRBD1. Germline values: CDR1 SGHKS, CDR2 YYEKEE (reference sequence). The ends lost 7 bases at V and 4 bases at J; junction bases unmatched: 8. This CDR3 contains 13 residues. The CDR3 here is CASSYRGQYEQYF. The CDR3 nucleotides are TGTGCCAGCTCTTACAGGGGACAATACGAGCAGTACTTC.